This T cell receptor (beta chain) was sequenced for a study of early T cells in non-severe SARS-CoV-2 infection. The wider study: The input, bulk RNA from unsorted whole blood, was sequenced, and chains were unpaired. Notes on the study in general: VDJdb-based matching was biased toward anti-spike CD8 responses and missed private and CD4 specificities.

Germline V lookup: CDR1 SGHDT, CDR2 YYEEEE. V shed 6 bases and J shed 3 bases, with 12 bases lying between them. The CDR3 totals 13 residues. Each cDNA molecule carried a unique molecular identifier. TCRdb reprocessed the 5' RACE reads via MiXCR and lists one record per CDR3 protein. Among under 95,000 distinct CDR3 sequences listed, more than 10% were seen once. There are a few counts of this clonotype. Its cognate antigen is unknown. This chain connects TRBV5-6 to TRBJ1-1; D call uncertain. Input material: whole blood. The clonotype was recovered from an adult who was a healthcare worker with PCR-confirmed SARS-CoV-2 infection or an uninfected control (not recorded which). This CDR3 is CASTLRTDTEAFF. CDR3 sequence (DNA): TGTGCCAGCACCCTTCGGACGGACACTGAAGCTTTCTTT.